This entry describes one T cell receptor beta chain. Germline V gene lookup returns CDR1 ENHRY and CDR2 SYGVKD. The V and J ends lost 2 bases and 4 bases, in that order; junction bases with no gene match: 12. The CDR3 has 17 residues. Original processing notes: The authors estimated nucleated cell counts from reference gene primer amplification. The repertoire was sequenced with immunoSEQ multiplex PCR; TCRdb's copy has only in-frame clones and lacks some. The DNA was the basis for D and trimming; V, J and clone size are from that table. The sample includes approximately 100,000 clones, roughly 90% seen only once; the top ten take 6% to 6.5%. This sample stems from a study of blood T cell repertoires in COVID-19. For the study at large: COVID-19 samples collected from the United States, Italy and Spain covered acute and convalescent phases. Sources were T cells, B-cell-depleted T cells, or PBMCs; the material itself was cDNA or gDNA.

The TCR originated in a human donor in a cohort sampled during active COVID-19. J is TRBJ2-5 and V is TRBV10-3; the match to TRBD1 covers 8 bases. Sequencing was done on a sample of peripheral blood. The CDR3, as DNA: TGTGCCATCAGTGAGAACAGGCCTGGACAGGGCAGAGAGACCCAGTACTTC. This sequence encodes CAISENRPGQGRETQYF.